This TCR beta chain was observed in a study of CD8+ T cells in alopecia areata. The wider study: A regimen of oral tofacitinib, 5 to 10 mg twice daily, was given to treated patients.

Germline values: CDR1 MNHNS, CDR2 SASEGT. Trimming stripped 4 bases from V and 4 bases from J, with 8 bases between. The CDR3 runs to 13 residues. To note about this clone: Its matching antigen is unknown.

Reverse transcription of extracted RNA yielded cDNA, which provided the sequencing template. Method: immunoSEQ multiplex PCR; TCRdb's copy keeps in-frame clones and lacks some. The sample includes 150,000 or so clones, around 50% seen only once; the top ten take roughly 6.8%. Study-wide results and caveats: Lesional scalp, notably in alopecia totalis/universalis, had clonality above that of normal scalp.

This TCR was sampled from a human donor with alopecia areata. Sequencing input: CD4+ T cells sorted from blood. The rearrangement joins TRBV6-1 to TRBJ1-5; D is ambiguous. As DNA, the CDR3 is TGTGCCAGCAGTGGTGCAGCAAATCAGCCCCAGCATTTT. This translates into CASSGAANQPQHF.